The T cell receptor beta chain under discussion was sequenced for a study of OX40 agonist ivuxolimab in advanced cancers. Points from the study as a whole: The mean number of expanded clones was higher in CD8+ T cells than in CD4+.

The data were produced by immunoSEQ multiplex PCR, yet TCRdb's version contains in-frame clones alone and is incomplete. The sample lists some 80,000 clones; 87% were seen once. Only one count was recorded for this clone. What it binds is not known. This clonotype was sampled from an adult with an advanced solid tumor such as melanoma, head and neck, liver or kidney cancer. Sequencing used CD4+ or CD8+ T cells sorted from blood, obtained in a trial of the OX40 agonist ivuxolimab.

The CDR3 nucleotides read TGTGCCAGCAGTTATGCAGGGACCTATGGCTACACCTTC. Amino acids: CASSYAGTYGYTF. The V gene is TRBV6-5, the J gene TRBJ1-2, with D perhaps TRBD1 (5 bases). The CDR3 runs 13 residues. Germline V gene lookup returns CDR1 MNHEY and CDR2 SVGAGI. Trimming removed 3 bases at V and 4 bases at J, with 9 bases between.